This TCR beta chain was retrieved from a study of OX40 agonist ivuxolimab in advanced cancers. Study summary: Every 2 weeks, patients got intravenous ivuxolimab at one of six dose levels (0.01-10 mg/kg). Aged roughly 23 to 80 with a mean of 60 years, they were roughly 83% male. The dose-escalation cohort had hepatocellular carcinoma, melanoma, renal cell or head and neck cancer.

Patients with autoimmune history or systemic immunosuppression were excluded. Data came from immunoSEQ multiplex PCR; TCRdb stores just in-frame clones and leaves some out. The table has roughly 40,000 clones, roughly 84% seen once. Germline V gives CDR1 SQVTM, CDR2 ANQGSEA. Trimming removed 6 bases at V and 2 bases at J, with 16 bases between. The CDR3 length is 14 residues. V usage is TRBV29-1 and J usage is TRBJ1-2; D remains unclear. This clonotype was sampled from an adult with an advanced solid tumor such as melanoma, head and neck, liver or kidney cancer. This specimen was CD4+ or CD8+ T cells sorted from blood, taken in a trial of the OX40 agonist ivuxolimab. The DNA of the CDR3 is TGCAGCGTCCAAGGCAGGCTGGGGAACTATGGCTACACCTTC. Its protein product is CSVQGRLGNYGYTF.